These 8 T cell receptor beta chains originate from one sample sequenced in a study of blood T cells in healthy people across ages. A second about 7 to 11 cycle PCR used barcoded and J-beta primers. TCRdb passed the 5' RACE reads through MiXCR, listing each CDR3 protein once. The sample has roughly 790,000 distinct CDR3 sequences; about 40% are singletons. Sequencing was carried out using blood. The receptors here all came from a woman between 55 and 75 years old in good health.

The rearrangement joins TRBV7-6 to TRBJ2-5; D remains unclear. This CDR3 has 14 residues. Germline V gene data show CDR1 as SGHVS and CDR2 as FNYEAQ. The V and J ends lost 1 base and 5 bases respectively, with 11 bases between them. CDR3 residues: CASSLGGTPETQYF. The CDR3 coding sequence is TGTGCCAGCAGCTTAGGAGGTACACCGGAGACCCAGTACTTC.

This clonotype showed up just once. This chain links TRBV7-2 with TRBJ2-1, with D possibly being TRBD1 (5 bases). The germline V gene encodes CDR1 SGHTA and CDR2 FQGNSA. V was trimmed by 2 bases and J by 6 bases, leaving 11 bases between them. This CDR3 has 14 residues. This chain's CDR3 is CASSLQGYRNEQFF. The DNA of the CDR3 is TGTGCCAGCAGCTTACAGGGTTATCGCAATGAGCAGTTCTTC.

As for this clonotype: Being one base from a much bigger clone, this may be a read error. The V call is TRBV4-3, the J call TRBJ2-7; 8 bases agree with TRBD1. The CDR3 extends over 15 amino acids. Trimming cost V 3 bases and J 0 bases; bases outside gene matches: 4. The germline V gene has CDR1 LGHNA and CDR2 YSLEER. The chain's CDR3 is CASSQGQACSYEQYF. DNA for the CDR3: TGCGCCAGCAGCCAGGGACAGGCGTGCTCCTACGAGCAGTACTTC.

This clonotype has more than one count but fewer than ten. The chain links TRBV20-1 to TRBJ1-2; D gene uncertain. Per germline, CDR1 DFQATT and CDR2 SNEGSKA (reference sequence). V shed 5 bases and J shed 5 bases, with 12 bases lying between them. The CDR3 is 12 amino acids. Written as DNA, the CDR3 is TGCAGTGCTGCCGACGGTTTTTATGGCTACACCTTC. The encoded protein is CSAADGFYGYTF.

The CDR3 coding sequence is TGTGCCAGCAGTATTGGACAGGCCACCGGGGAGCTGTTTTTT. As protein: CASSIGQATGELFF. This chain links TRBV12-3 or TRBV12-4 with TRBJ2-2; 7 bases map to TRBD1. This CDR3 region has 14 residues. J gave up 4 bases and V 5 bases, and 4 bases lay outside the gene matches.

A note on this clonotype: Germline is not matched at one junction end, which may reflect a read error. The chain uses TRBV5-6 and TRBJ2-3; D tentatively fits TRBD1 or TRBD2 (6 bases each). The germline gives CDR1 SGHDT, CDR2 YYEEEE. The CDR3 length is 15 residues. DNA of the CDR3: TGTGCCAACAGCTTGCCAGGAGGGGGATCAGATACGCAGTATTTT. As protein: CANSLPGGGSDTQYF.

This clonotype was picked up a small number of times. The chain carries TRBV25-1 and TRBJ2-1; 8 positions match TRBD2. Losses at the gene ends were 1 base for V and 4 bases for J; bases not matched to a gene: 6. The CDR3 is 16 residues long. CDR1 MGHDK and CDR2 SYGVNS come from the germline V gene. The CDR3 sequence: CASSEFAAGAYNEQFF. CDR3 DNA: TGTGCCAGCAGTGAATTCGCAGCGGGAGCTTACAATGAGCAGTTCTTC.

There are many counts of this clonotype. The chain recombines TRBV10-3 with TRBJ1-2; TRBD1 aligns across 9 bases. CDR3 length: 12 amino acids. J was trimmed by 6 bases and V by 9 bases; bases with no gene match: 5. Germline lookup yields CDR1 ENHRY and CDR2 SYGVKD. The CDR3 region is CAIRDREDGYTF. CDR3 sequence (DNA): TGTGCCATACGGGACAGGGAAGATGGCTACACCTTC.